These 30 T cell receptor beta chains originate from one sample sequenced in a study of blood T cell repertoires in COVID-19. Clones were read by immunoSEQ multiplex PCR, and TCRdb kept only the in-frame ones, dropping some. The sample carries about 300,000 clones, about nine tenths recorded once. The sample consisted of PBMCs or T cells enriched from blood (not recorded which). Every receptor here comes from a young man who had recovered from COVID-19.

This clone was seen only a few times. The V and J genes are TRBV5-4 and TRBJ2-1, with D maybe TRBD2 (5 bases). The CDR3 spans 15 residues. Between the trimmed V and J ends, which lost 4 bases and 4 bases, there was a span of 15 bases. Germline loops: CDR1 SGHNT, CDR2 YYREEE (reference sequence). CDR3: CASSVGLRNYNEQFF. The CDR3 DNA is TGTGCCAGCAGCGTAGGACTGAGGAATTACAATGAGCAGTTCTTC.

Concerning this clone itself: A junction boundary mismatches the germline segment, possibly from a read error. V and J are TRBV7-7 and TRBJ2-7; 9 bases fit TRBD1. Germline loops: CDR1 SSHAT, CDR2 FNYEAQ (reference sequence). CDR3 length: 16 amino acids. CDR3 coding DNA: TGTGCTAGCAGCCCAGGGACAGGGAGGGGAACCTACGAGCAGTACTTC. It codes for CASSPGTGRGTYEQYF.

This chain links TRBV24-1 with TRBJ2-1; TRBD2 might be the D (6 bases). Germline V gives CDR1 KGHDR, CDR2 SFDVKD. The CDR3 consists of 16 residues. The V and J ends lost 1 base and 0 bases respectively, with 9 bases between them. For the CDR3, the DNA is TGTGCCACCAGTGATTTAGTAGCGGACTCCTACAATGAGCAGTTCTTC. Translated: CATSDLVADSYNEQFF.

The chain recombines TRBV5-1 with TRBJ1-4; tentative D call: TRBD1 (6 bases). This CDR3 has 16 amino acids. V lost 0 bases and J lost 5, with 14 bases in between. Germline V gene lookup returns CDR1 SGHRS and CDR2 YFSETQ. This CDR3 is CASSLEYVQGNEKLFF. DNA for the CDR3: TGCGCCAGCAGCTTGGAATATGTACAGGGCAATGAAAAACTGTTTTTT.

The chain recombines TRBV4-1 with TRBJ2-7; 7 bases are a match to TRBD1. V shed 1 base and J 1 base; nucleotides not matched to a gene: 10. CDR1 and CDR2 (germline): MGHRA, YSYEKL. This CDR3 comprises 17 residues. CDR3 sequence (DNA): TGCGCCAGCAGCCAAGCACCATTACAGGGGCCATCCTACGAGCAGTACTTC. It specifies CASSQAPLQGPSYEQYF.

The V call is TRBV6-5, the J call TRBJ2-7, with 10 bases aligning to TRBD1. Germline loops: CDR1 MNHEY, CDR2 SVGAGI. The CDR3 runs to 15 residues. V gave up 7 bases and J gave up 3 bases; unmatched junction bases: 9. This chain's CDR3 is CASTGGTGEYYEQYF. The CDR3 bases are TGTGCCAGCACCGGGGGGACAGGGGAGTACTACGAGCAGTACTTC.

This chain joins TRBV7-9 and TRBJ2-1, with TRBD2 identical over 8 bases. CDR3 length equals 17 residues. The germline V gene encodes CDR1 SEHNR and CDR2 FQNEAQ (reference sequence). V lost 5 bases and J lost 3; bases outside the gene matches: 12. The CDR3 spells CASSPLLLAADYNEQFF. The CDR3 DNA reads TGTGCCAGCAGCCCCCTATTACTAGCGGCAGACTACAATGAGCAGTTCTTC.

The V call is TRBV30, the J call TRBJ2-4, with D uncertain. Germline V CDR1 and CDR2: GTSNPN, SVGIG (reference sequence). V gave up 3 bases and J gave up 0 bases, with 6 bases separating them. There are 13 residues in the CDR3. CDR3 residues: CAWRTVAKNIQYF. The CDR3, as DNA: TGTGCCTGGAGAACAGTAGCCAAAAACATTCAGTACTTC.

The CDR3 DNA sequence: TGTGCCATCGACAAGAGCGGGGGCGAGCAGTACTTC. Translated, it gives CAIDKSGGEQYF. V is TRBV2 and J is TRBJ2-7; TRBD2 matches 8 bases. The CDR3 spans 12 residues. V lost 10 bases to trimming and J lost 6 bases; unmatched junction nucleotides: 8. Germline V gene sequence: CDR1 SNHLY, CDR2 FYNNEI.

CDR3 DNA sequence: TGTGCCAGCAGAGGGGGTGGCAGCTCCTATAATTCACCCCTCCACTTT. It translates to CASRGGGSSYNSPLHF. The chain combines TRBV2 with TRBJ1-6; perhaps TRBD1 as D (6 bases). Germline values: CDR1 SNHLY, CDR2 FYNNEI. The CDR3 is made up of 16 amino acids. Trimming removed 6 bases from V and 0 bases from J, with 12 bases in between. Full variable domain (remainder filled in from reference TRBV2 and TRBJ1-6): EPEVTQTPSHQVTQMGQEVILRCVPISNHLYFYWYRQILGQKVEFLVSFYNNEISEKSEIFDDQFSVERPDGSNFTLKIRSTKLEDSAMYFCASRGGGSSYNSPLHFGNGTRLTVT.

The chain joins TRBV6-5 to TRBJ1-2; possibly TRBD1 for D (5 bases). Germline values: CDR1 MNHEY, CDR2 SVGAGI. The CDR3 loop spans 14 amino acids. The V and J ends lost 8 bases and 8 bases respectively, with 21 bases between them. The CDR3, as DNA: TGTGCCAGCTCAACTCCGACCAGGGCGGTAGGCTACACCTTC. It codes for CASSTPTRAVGYTF.

The CDR3: CASSLGLAVSTDTQYF. CDR3 nucleotides: TGTGCCAGCAGCTTAGGACTAGCGGTGAGCACAGATACGCAGTATTTT. The gene calls are TRBV7-9 and TRBJ2-3, with 9 positions matching TRBD2. Looked up from germline, CDR1 is SEHNR and CDR2 is FQNEAQ (reference sequence). The CDR3 totals 16 residues. Trimming removed 1 base from V and 0 bases from J; junction bases left unmatched: 2.

The chain uses TRBV4-1 and TRBJ1-1; no clear D gene. Germline values: CDR1 MGHRA, CDR2 YSYEKL. The CDR3 is 14 amino acids. Trimming pared 1 base from V and 1 base from J, leaving 7 bases between. CDR3 residues: CASSQVAANTEAFF. Here the CDR3 DNA reads TGCGCCAGCAGCCAAGTCGCGGCGAACACTGAAGCTTTCTTT.

Notes on this clone: In the same sample, other DNA sequences code for this CDR3. The chain recombines TRBV5-1 with TRBJ2-3, with TRBD1 matching 8 bases. J lost 1 base, V lost 4 bases, and 2 bases had no gene match. The length of the CDR3 is 14 residues. Per the germline V gene, CDR1 is SGHRS and CDR2 is YFSETQ. CDR3 coding DNA: TGCGCCAGCAGCGGACAGGGCGGCACAGATACGCAGTATTTT. Protein sequence: CASSGQGGTDTQYF.

The chain combines TRBV11-3 with TRBJ2-5; possibly TRBD2 for D (6 bases). V lost 5 bases to trimming and J lost 2 bases, with 12 bases between them. Germline assignment: CDR1 SGHNT and CDR2 YENEEA. This CDR3 region has 14 residues. The CDR3 region has the DNA TGTGCCAGCAGCCATGGGGGACTTCAAGAGACCCAGTACTTC. Encoded protein: CASSHGGLQETQYF.

The rearrangement uses TRBV19 and TRBJ2-1; 10 bases are shared with TRBD2. CDR1 and CDR2 (germline): LNHDA, SQIVND (reference sequence). V dropped 3 bases and J dropped 4; count of bases not matched to a gene: 6. CDR3 length: 16 amino acids. CDR3 in amino acids: CASSIRASGRYNEQFF. The CDR3, as DNA: TGTGCCAGTAGTATCCGGGCTAGCGGGAGATACAATGAGCAGTTCTTC.

V is TRBV5-1 and J is TRBJ2-2; 7 bases are a match to TRBD1. V dropped 4 bases and J dropped 0; count of bases not matched to a gene: 6. The CDR3 runs to 16 residues. CDR1 is SGHRS and CDR2 is YFSETQ in the germline V gene. The DNA for the CDR3 is TGCGCCAGCAGCCGGGGACAGCGCGCGAACACCGGGGAGCTGTTTTTT. As protein: CASSRGQRANTGELFF. Supplemented by reference TRBV5-1 and TRBJ2-2, the full variable domain reads KAGVTQTPRYLIKTRGQQVTLSCSPISGHRSVSWYQQTPGQGLQFLFEYFSETQRNKGNFPGRFSGRQFSNSRSEMNVSTLELGDSALYLCASSRGQRANTGELFFGEGSRLTVL.

J is TRBJ2-5 and V is TRBV5-1; possibly TRBD1 for D (5 bases). Germline-derived CDR1 and CDR2 are SGHRS and YFSETQ. CDR3 length: 16 amino acids. Trimming left V 3 bases short and J 1 base short, with 16 bases between. Here the CDR3 reads CASSSTPTTGQETQYF. CDR3 DNA sequence: TGCGCCAGCAGCTCAACTCCCACCACAGGCCAAGAGACCCAGTACTTC.

The chain recombines TRBV19 with TRBJ2-1, with 7 bases lining up with TRBD2. V lost 4 bases and J lost 0; bases outside the gene matches: 12. CDR1 and CDR2 (germline): LNHDA, SQIVND (reference sequence). CDR3 length equals 18 residues. This CDR3 reads CASSTGWRGRSSYNEQFF. CDR3 coding DNA: TGTGCCAGTAGTACCGGCTGGCGGGGGAGAAGCTCCTACAATGAGCAGTTCTTC.

The chain uses TRBV4-2 and TRBJ2-3, with TRBD2 as a possible D gene (6 bases). The CDR3 contains 16 residues. The germline gives CDR1 LGHNA, CDR2 YNFKEQ. V was clipped by 4 bases and J by 4 bases, with 18 bases between them. In nucleotides, the CDR3 is TGTGCCAGCAGCCGCGAAGGAACTAGCCCGGCAGATACGCAGTATTTT. Translation: CASSREGTSPADTQYF.

The chain links TRBV9 to TRBJ2-1; 12 nucleotides agree with TRBD2. This CDR3 region has 15 residues. V lost 3 bases to trimming and J lost 8 bases; unmatched junction nucleotides: 6. CDR1 is SGDLS, CDR2 YYNGEE, per germline. CDR3 protein: CASSATSGRWDEQFF. The CDR3 DNA follows: TGTGCCAGCAGCGCAACTAGCGGGAGGTGGGATGAGCAGTTCTTC.

The rearrangement joins TRBV5-1 to TRBJ1-1; D is perhaps TRBD1 (5 bases). Germline CDR1 is SGHRS and CDR2 is YFSETQ. V lost 4 bases and J lost 4, with 14 bases in between. CDR3 length: 14 amino acids. The CDR3 DNA is TGCGCCAGCAGCCAAGCCCTGGGGGGCACTGAAGCTTTCTTT. Encoded protein: CASSQALGGTEAFF.

J is TRBJ1-3 and V is TRBV28; D is unclear. Germline CDR1 reads MDHEN; CDR2 reads SYDVKM. V was clipped by 6 bases and J by 0 bases, with 9 bases between them. This CDR3 comprises 14 residues. CDR3 bases: TGTGCCAGCAGACCAGAAATCTCTGGAAACACCATATATTTT. It yields the protein CASRPEISGNTIYF.

This clone was recorded a few times. The gene calls are TRBV20-1 and TRBJ1-1, with D uncertain. The CDR3 runs to 11 residues. Between the trimmed V and J ends, which lost 6 bases and 2 bases, there was a span of 7 bases. Germline V lookup: CDR1 DFQATT, CDR2 SNEGSKA (reference sequence). CDR3 loop: CSADYNTEAFF. The CDR3 DNA is TGCAGTGCGGACTATAACACTGAAGCTTTCTTT.

The rearrangement joins TRBV2 to TRBJ2-5, with 8 bases fitting TRBD1. With V trimmed by 2 bases and J by 2 bases, 10 bases remained unmatched. The germline CDR1 and CDR2 sequences are SNHLY and FYNNEI. The CDR3 has 17 residues. Here the CDR3 DNA reads TGTGCCAGCAGTGAACTGGGCCCGGGACAGGCTCAAGAGACCCAGTACTTC. It encodes CASSELGPGQAQETQYF.

This chain connects TRBV5-5 to TRBJ1-4, with 9 bases matching TRBD1. V shed 3 bases, J shed 4 bases, and the junction held 10 bases outside the gene matches. CDR3 length equals 17 residues. Germline V lookup: CDR1 SGHKS, CDR2 YYEKEE (reference sequence). The chain's CDR3 is CASSSPPGTGINEKLFF. As DNA, the CDR3 is TGTGCCAGCAGCTCCCCTCCTGGGACAGGGATTAATGAAAAACTGTTTTTT.

The chain is built from TRBV28 and TRBJ1-2; weak D call: TRBD1 (6 bases). V gave up 0 bases and J gave up 8 bases, with 16 bases separating them. Germline V CDR1 and CDR2: MDHEN, SYDVKM. The CDR3 runs 15 residues. The CDR3 reads CASSLWGAAIRGYTF. The CDR3 DNA reads as TGTGCCAGCAGTTTATGGGGGGCCGCGATTAGGGGCTACACCTTC.

V usage is TRBV28 and J usage is TRBJ1-1; the match to TRBD1 covers 11 bases. This CDR3 is built from 15 residues. Germline V gene sequence: CDR1 MDHEN, CDR2 SYDVKM. Unmatched junction bases numbered 6, after V lost 8 bases and J lost 1 base. CDR3 nucleotides: TGTGCCAGCCTCGGACAGGGGGCCGGGAACACTGAAGCTTTCTTT. This encodes CASLGQGAGNTEAFF.

The chain recombines TRBV23-1 with TRBJ1-1; 10 bases align to TRBD1. TRBV23-1 is recorded as an ORF, its role being uncertain. The CDR3 extends over 13 amino acids. Trimming at V came to 4 bases and at J to 4 bases, leaving 0 bases not matched to a gene. The CDR3 here is CASSRTGGTEAFF. In nucleotides, the CDR3 is TGCGCCAGCAGTCGGACAGGGGGCACTGAAGCTTTCTTT.

The chain carries TRBV6-5 and TRBJ2-3, with 10 bases that match TRBD1. This CDR3 has 15 amino acids. CDR1 and CDR2 (germline): MNHEY, SVGAGI. The V and J ends lost 2 bases and 3 bases, in that order; junction bases with no gene match: 2. The CDR3 sequence: CASSYGDRGTDTQYF. The CDR3 DNA reads TGTGCCAGCAGTTACGGGGACAGGGGAACAGATACGCAGTATTTT.